What follows are 4 T cell receptor beta chains derived from one specimen sequenced in a study of CD8+ T cells in alopecia areata. Once RNA had been extracted, it was reverse transcribed into cDNA to act as the sequencing template. Assay used: immunoSEQ multiplex PCR; TCRdb lists only in-frame clones, some missing. Of over 150,000 clones listed, roughly 59% are singletons. The sequences come from CD4+ T cells sorted from blood, collected at week 0. The receptors were sampled from a human donor with alopecia areata.

This clone was detected only once. The chain uses TRBV29-1 and TRBJ2-7; D unresolved. The CDR3 has 12 residues. The V end lost 6 bases, the J end lost 5 bases, and 14 bases lay between the germline ends. The germline V gene has CDR1 SQVTM and CDR2 ANQGSEA. This CDR3 is CSVLANFHEQYF. CDR3 bases: TGCAGCGTCTTAGCCAATTTCCACGAGCAGTACTTC.

The CDR3 protein is CSASARLGGMNTEAFF. The CDR3 DNA follows: TGCAGCGCGTCCGCGAGGTTAGGGGGCATGAACACTGAAGCTTTCTTT. The chain employs TRBV29-1 and TRBJ1-1; 7 positions agree with TRBD1. The junction had 14 bases not matched to a gene; V was cut back by 7 bases and J by 0 bases. Per germline, CDR1 SQVTM and CDR2 ANQGSEA. This CDR3 has 16 residues.

The V call is TRBV30, the J call TRBJ1-2; D is uncertain. The V end lost 0 bases, the J end lost 4 bases, and 9 bases lay between the germline ends. This CDR3 is built from 13 residues. Germline CDR1 GTSNPN, CDR2 SVGIG (reference sequence). The chain's CDR3 is CAWSVLVTYGYTF. CDR3 sequence (DNA): TGTGCCTGGAGTGTTCTAGTAACCTATGGCTACACCTTC.

In its sample, this clone was seen once. This rearrangement joins TRBV5-5 to TRBJ2-1, with TRBD1 matching over 7 bases. This CDR3 contains 15 residues. The germline gives CDR1 SGHKS, CDR2 YYEKEE (reference sequence). After removal of 0 bases from V and 2 bases from J, the junction contained 2 bases not matched to a gene. As DNA, the CDR3 is TGTGCCAGCAGCTTGGGACAGGGCCCCTACAATGAGCAGTTCTTC. It yields the protein CASSLGQGPYNEQFF.